This T cell receptor (beta chain) is from a study of CD8 T cells in Susac syndrome. The CDR3 covers 14 residues. Trimming cost V 0 bases and J 7 bases, with 10 bases left between them. Per the germline V gene, CDR1 is SGDLS and CDR2 is YYNGEE. This clonotype was seen only a few times. The authors reverse transcribed about 0.5 to 1 ug RNA with random hexamers. TCRdb reprocessed the immunoSEQ multiplex PCR reads with MiXCR, giving one entry per CDR3 protein. The sample consists of more than 95,000 distinct CDR3 sequences, around 94% of them appearing once. This clonotype originated in a human donor with Susac syndrome. This chain uses TRBV9 with TRBJ1-4; D is undetermined. The specimen was CD8+ T cells from PBMCs. In DNA, the CDR3 is TGTGCCAGCAGCGTAGGGATTGGTTCTGAAAAACTGTTTTTT. Its translation is CASSVGIGSEKLFF. Based on the CDR3 plus reference TRBV9 and TRBJ1-4, the full variable domain is DSGVTQTPKHLITATGQRVTLRCSPRSGDLSVYWYQQSLDQGLQFLIQYYNGEERAKGNILERFSAQQFPDLHSELNLSSLELGDSALYFCASSVGIGSEKLFFGSGTQLSVL.